This TCR beta chain is drawn from a study of molecular identifiers for immune sequencing clone quantification (dated by TCRdb to between 2018 and 2020). Broadly, across the study: For a replicate experiment, RNA from roughly 20,000 or 100,000 naive CD8 T cells was divided into five aliquots, and four of the five aliquots were sequenced. CD8 T cells were used in a methods study to benchmark molecular-identifier clustering-based TCR repertoire sequencing (MIDCIRS) and TCR RNA copy counting. Paper-wide results and their limitations: The naive libraries included spiked-in Jurkat TCR RNA (roughly 9 copies' worth), and this RNA is not part of the donor repertoire. Modeling indicated around 2.7 TCR RNA copies recovered per cell, compared with about 10 by digital PCR, which implies a capture efficiency of 25% to 35%. Highly expanded clone sizes could be underestimated because identical TCR molecules may share a barcode. Spiked-in Jurkat TCR RNA equal to a single cell's worth was reported to be detectable even within 1,200,000 naive CD8 T cells. Clones above 20 RNA copies held over 97% of molecules in CMV-specific effector cells but under 1% in naive cells. Without barcode sub-clustering, chimeric consensus sequences inflated TCR diversity; chimeras reached as high as 47%.

The cysteine opens and the phenylalanine closes a CDR3 of 17 amino acids. The DNA shown is the 51-base CDR3, in frame from base 1. CDR1 and CDR2 (SEHNR, FQNEAQ) derive from the germline V gene (reference sequence). Clipping removes 5 bases from V and 5 bases from J, with 9 as the unmatched junction base count. Libraries of naive CD8 T cells were generated from roughly 20,000 to 1,000,000 sorted cells, with 10%, 30% or 50% of the purified RNA used. Naive CD8 T cells, defined as CD8+CD4-CCR7+CD45RA+, were FACS-sorted into RLT Plus buffer on a BD FACSAria II. Detection sensitivity was tested by spiking Jurkat RNA equal to some 11 TCR copies' worth into samples containing 20,000-1,000,000 naive CD8 T cells. Enrichment of CD8 T cells was performed with RosetteSep CD8+ T Cell Enrichment Cocktail and Ficoll-Paque, after which ACK red cell lysis was carried out. Receptor amplification or capture employed PCR. These reads were obtained on an Illumina HiSeq 4000. Bulk TCR libraries were generated as previously described, with the TCR primers listed in Table S5 used. The Qiagen AllPrep DNA/RNA kit was used to purify total RNA. Reads from multiple sequencing runs of the same library were pooled before analysis. The study's processing was this. Reads were retained only if an exact TCR constant sequence was present, and the retained reads were trimmed to 150 nt and grouped according to their 12-nt molecular barcodes. Reads in each barcode group were sub-clustered using a 15% Levenshtein threshold, and a quality-weighted consensus sequence was built for each RNA molecule. Non-functional sequences were discarded, and so were lower-count sequences lying one edit away from another sequence. Based on fitting two negative binomial distributions, any barcode sub-cluster with under 20% of the maximum read count was discarded. The raw public reads went through TCRdb reprocessing: fastp at Q25, MiXCR clone calling, in-frame beta chains kept. Records with the same CDR3 protein are collapsed into one entry carrying the most frequent genes and DNA. It is TCRdb's table, rather than the study itself, that gives the V and J calls and clone size. The sample table records more than 450,000 distinct CDR3 sequences; over 20% of these occur just once. The ten largest clones capture about 0.8% of the sample.

In its sample, this clonotype was seen a few times. It lacks a known antigen. No much larger clone is present one base from it, and per-base qualities are unavailable. The source material was naive CD8+ T cells from blood, with Jurkat cell RNA spiked in. Reading the label with the study, this specimen's cell subset or site is: FACS-sorted CD8+CD4-CCR7+CD45RA+ naive T cells. This TCR came from a human donor in good health. Some libraries in this study had Jurkat cell RNA spiked in. The rearrangement combines TRBV7-9 with TRBJ2-3; 14 bases in the junction line up with TRBD2. The encoded CDR3 is CASSHVLTSGGGDTQYF. The sequenced DNA is TGTGCCAGCAGCCACGTTCTGACTAGCGGGGGGGGAGATACGCAGTATTTT. This CDR3, with the reference TRBV7-9 and TRBJ2-3 proteins standing in past its ends, gives the full variable domain DTGVSQNPRHKITKRGQNVTFRCDPISEHNRLYWYRQTLGQGPEFLTYFQNEAQLEKSRLLSDRFSAERPKGSFSTLEIQRTEQGDSAMYLCASSHVLTSGGGDTQYFGPGTRLTVL.